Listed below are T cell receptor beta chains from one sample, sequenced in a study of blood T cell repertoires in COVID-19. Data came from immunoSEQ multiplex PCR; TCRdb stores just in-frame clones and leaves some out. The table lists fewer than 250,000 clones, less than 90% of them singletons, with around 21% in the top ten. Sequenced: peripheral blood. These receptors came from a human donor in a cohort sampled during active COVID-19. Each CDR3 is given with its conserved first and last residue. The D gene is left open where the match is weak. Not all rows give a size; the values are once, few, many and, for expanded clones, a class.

cdr3_nt: TGTGCCAGCAGTTTCGGGGGCTACGAGCAGTACTTC
cdr3_aa: CASSFGGYEQYF
d_call: NA
j_call: TRBJ2-7
clone_size: NA
v_call: TRBV12-3/TRBV12-4

cdr3_nt: TGTGCCATCAGTGAGGGGGCCTCCTTGAACGCCGGGGAGCTGTTTTTT
cdr3_aa: CAISEGASLNAGELFF
d_call: NA
j_call: TRBJ2-2
clone_size: few
v_call: TRBV10-3

cdr3_nt: TGCGCCAGCAGTGAGACATCAACCCCTGGAAACACCATATATTTT
cdr3_aa: CASSETSTPGNTIYF
d_call: NA
j_call: TRBJ1-3
clone_size: NA
v_call: TRBV10-2

cdr3_nt: TGCGCCAGCAGTGATTCGAGACAGAACACCGGGGAGCTGTTTTTT
cdr3_aa: CASSDSRQNTGELFF
d_call: NA
j_call: TRBJ2-2
clone_size: NA
v_call: TRBV10-2

cdr3_nt: TGTGCCAGCAGCTTTAGGCGGGAAGAGACCCAGTACTTC
cdr3_aa: CASSFRREETQYF
d_call: NA
j_call: TRBJ2-5
clone_size: once
v_call: TRBV5-8

cdr3_nt: TGTGCCAGCAGGAGGACTGCCGCCAATGAAAAACTGTTTTTT
cdr3_aa: CASRRTAANEKLFF
d_call: NA
j_call: TRBJ1-4
clone_size: NA
v_call: TRBV6-5

cdr3_nt: TGTGCCAGCAGCTCGGCAGGGTGGAATGAGCAGTTCTTC
cdr3_aa: CASSSAGWNEQFF
d_call: NA
j_call: TRBJ2-1
clone_size: NA
v_call: TRBV7-4

cdr3_nt: TGTGCCAGCAGCCCGGGACAGGGGCTAGAGACCCAGTACTTC
cdr3_aa: CASSPGQGLETQYF
d_call: TRBD1
j_call: TRBJ2-5
clone_size: NA
v_call: TRBV4-2

cdr3_nt: TGCGCCAGCAGCTTACCTCAGGGACTAGCCAGGGAACACCACTCCTACAATGAGCAGTTCTTC
cdr3_aa: CASSLPQGLAREHHSYNEQFF
d_call: TRBD2
j_call: TRBJ2-1
clone_size: NA
v_call: TRBV4-1

cdr3_nt: TGTGCCAGTAGTATACCGGGACAGGGAAGGAATCAGCCCCAGCATTTT
cdr3_aa: CASSIPGQGRNQPQHF
d_call: TRBD1
j_call: TRBJ1-5
clone_size: NA
v_call: TRBV19

cdr3_nt: TGTGCCAGTAGTATAGACCACACAGATACGCAGTATTTT
cdr3_aa: CASSIDHTDTQYF
d_call: NA
j_call: TRBJ2-3
clone_size: NA
v_call: TRBV19

cdr3_nt: TGTGCCAGCAACATCAGGCGGCGGGGGGACGAGCAGTACTTC
cdr3_aa: CASNIRRRGDEQYF
d_call: TRBD2
j_call: TRBJ2-7
clone_size: NA
v_call: TRBV28

cdr3_nt: TGTGCCAGCAGCCAACTCGCGGGTGGGGGCGGAGAGACCCAGTACTTC
cdr3_aa: CASSQLAGGGGETQYF
d_call: NA
j_call: TRBJ2-5
clone_size: NA
v_call: TRBV3-1/TRBV3-2

cdr3_nt: TGTGCCAGCAGCCCGAAAAGCGGGGACCGTAATGAGCAGTTCTTC
cdr3_aa: CASSPKSGDRNEQFF
d_call: TRBD2
j_call: TRBJ2-1
clone_size: NA
v_call: TRBV7-2

cdr3_nt: TGTGCCAGCAGTTTACAGGGACTCGGTAATTCACCCCTCCACTTT
cdr3_aa: CASSLQGLGNSPLHF
d_call: NA
j_call: TRBJ1-6
clone_size: NA
v_call: TRBV27

cdr3_nt: TGTGCCAGCAGCCCCGGGATATACAATGAGCAGTTCTTC
cdr3_aa: CASSPGIYNEQFF
d_call: NA
j_call: TRBJ2-1
clone_size: NA
v_call: TRBV13

cdr3_nt: TGTGCCACCAGCAGCCACAGGGGGGAAGCTTTCTTT
cdr3_aa: CATSSHRGEAFF
d_call: TRBD1
j_call: TRBJ1-1
clone_size: NA
v_call: TRBV15

cdr3_nt: TGTGCCAGCAGCCAAGAGACTAGCGGGGGTACGGAGACCCAGTACTTC
cdr3_aa: CASSQETSGGTETQYF
d_call: TRBD2
j_call: TRBJ2-5
clone_size: NA
v_call: TRBV14

cdr3_nt: TGCGCCAGCAGCTTGACGGACAGGGGAGAGACCCAGTACTTC
cdr3_aa: CASSLTDRGETQYF
d_call: TRBD1
j_call: TRBJ2-5
clone_size: NA
v_call: TRBV5-1

cdr3_nt: TGTGCCAGCAGCCAACTAGGCGGGGGCCTCACAGATACGCAGTATTTT
cdr3_aa: CASSQLGGGLTDTQYF
d_call: NA
j_call: TRBJ2-3
clone_size: NA
v_call: TRBV14

cdr3_nt: TGCGCCAGCAGCTTGGAGACAGGGGGGCTTGAAGCTTTCTTT
cdr3_aa: CASSLETGGLEAFF
d_call: TRBD1
j_call: TRBJ1-1
clone_size: few
v_call: TRBV5-1

cdr3_nt: TGTGCCAGCGGGTTGGACGGGAGACCTACCTTC
cdr3_aa: CASGLDGRPTF
d_call: NA
j_call: TRBJ2-7
clone_size: NA
v_call: TRBV28

cdr3_nt: TGTGCCAGCAGCTTTAACGGCGGGAGCACAGATACGCAGTATTTT
cdr3_aa: CASSFNGGSTDTQYF
d_call: NA
j_call: TRBJ2-3
clone_size: NA
v_call: TRBV7-2

cdr3_nt: TGTGCCAGCAGTGAATTCCTAGCGGGAGGCCAAGAGACCCAGTACTTC
cdr3_aa: CASSEFLAGGQETQYF
d_call: TRBD2
j_call: TRBJ2-5
clone_size: NA
v_call: TRBV6-1

cdr3_nt: TGCAGTGCTAGTTACTTTGCGGAGGAAGAGACCCAGTACTTC
cdr3_aa: CSASYFAEEETQYF
d_call: NA
j_call: TRBJ2-5
clone_size: NA
v_call: TRBV20-1

cdr3_nt: TGTGCCAGCAGTTACTCGCGAACAGAACATGGCTACACCTTC
cdr3_aa: CASSYSRTEHGYTF
d_call: NA
j_call: TRBJ1-2
clone_size: NA
v_call: TRBV6-5

cdr3_nt: TGCGCCAGCAGCTTGCCCTCCGAAGAGACCCAGTACTTC
cdr3_aa: CASSLPSEETQYF
d_call: NA
j_call: TRBJ2-5
clone_size: NA
v_call: TRBV5-1

cdr3_nt: TGTGCCAGGAGGGTCCGCTCCTACGAGCAGTACTTC
cdr3_aa: CARRVRSYEQYF
d_call: NA
j_call: TRBJ2-7
clone_size: few
v_call: TRBV27

cdr3_nt: TGTGCCATCAGTAACAGGGCTAGCTCCTACAATGAGCAGTTCTTC
cdr3_aa: CAISNRASSYNEQFF
d_call: NA
j_call: TRBJ2-1
clone_size: NA
v_call: TRBV10-3

cdr3_nt: TGTGCCACCAGCGGGGAGAACTATGGCTACACCTTC
cdr3_aa: CATSGENYGYTF
d_call: NA
j_call: TRBJ1-2
clone_size: once
v_call: TRBV24-1

cdr3_nt: TGTGCCAGCAGTGGGCGGTCGTCCTACAATGAGCAGTTCTTC
cdr3_aa: CASSGRSSYNEQFF
d_call: NA
j_call: TRBJ2-1
clone_size: NA
v_call: TRBV2

cdr3_nt: TGTGCCAGCAGGGCTAGCGGGGGCAATGAGCAGTTCTTC
cdr3_aa: CASRASGGNEQFF
d_call: TRBD2
j_call: TRBJ2-1
clone_size: NA
v_call: TRBV27

cdr3_nt: TGTGCCAGCAGCTTAGCTACGAGAAGCACAGATACGCAGTATTTT
cdr3_aa: CASSLATRSTDTQYF
d_call: NA
j_call: TRBJ2-3
clone_size: NA
v_call: TRBV11-2

cdr3_nt: TGTGCCATCAGTGTGCAGAACTCCTACAATGAGCAGTTCTTC
cdr3_aa: CAISVQNSYNEQFF
d_call: NA
j_call: TRBJ2-1
clone_size: NA
v_call: TRBV10-3

cdr3_nt: TGTGCCAGCAGCTTAGTAGCGGGGGGAGGTGGCAATGAGCAGTTCTTC
cdr3_aa: CASSLVAGGGGNEQFF
d_call: TRBD2
j_call: TRBJ2-1
clone_size: NA
v_call: TRBV7-9

cdr3_nt: TGTGCCAGCAGTAAGACAGGGGCCTATAATTCACCCCTCCACTTT
cdr3_aa: CASSKTGAYNSPLHF
d_call: TRBD1
j_call: TRBJ1-6
clone_size: NA
v_call: TRBV2

cdr3_nt: TGCGCCAGCAGCCGAACCCCGGGATACGAGCAGTACTTC
cdr3_aa: CASSRTPGYEQYF
d_call: NA
j_call: TRBJ2-7
clone_size: once
v_call: TRBV5-1

cdr3_nt: TGTGCCAGTAGCGTGCAGTATAATGAAAAACTGTTTTTT
cdr3_aa: CASSVQYNEKLFF
d_call: NA
j_call: TRBJ1-4
clone_size: NA
v_call: TRBV19

cdr3_nt: TGCGCCAGCAGCCGGGACACCGGGGAGCTGTTTTTT
cdr3_aa: CASSRDTGELFF
d_call: NA
j_call: TRBJ2-2
clone_size: NA
v_call: TRBV5-1

cdr3_nt: TGTGCCAGCAGTGTCGGGGTTCAATCCTCTGGAAACACCATATATTTT
cdr3_aa: CASSVGVQSSGNTIYF
d_call: NA
j_call: TRBJ1-3
clone_size: NA
v_call: TRBV6-1

cdr3_nt: TGCGCCAGCAGCGCCGGGACAGGGCTGATCCAAGAGACCCAGTACTTC
cdr3_aa: CASSAGTGLIQETQYF
d_call: TRBD1
j_call: TRBJ2-5
clone_size: NA
v_call: TRBV5-1

cdr3_nt: TGCGCCAGCAGCTTTTTGGGAGACTTGCAAGAGACCCAGTACTTC
cdr3_aa: CASSFLGDLQETQYF
d_call: NA
j_call: TRBJ2-5
clone_size: NA
v_call: TRBV5-1

cdr3_nt: TGCGCCAGTAAACAGGGACAGGGGCCCGCCTCCTACGAGCAGTACTTC
cdr3_aa: CASKQGQGPASYEQYF
d_call: TRBD1
j_call: TRBJ2-7
clone_size: NA
v_call: TRBV5-1

cdr3_nt: TGTGCCAGTGCGCCGGGACAGAATAACTATGGCTACACCTTC
cdr3_aa: CASAPGQNNYGYTF
d_call: TRBD1
j_call: TRBJ1-2
clone_size: NA
v_call: TRBV19

cdr3_nt: TGCAGTGCTAGTTCAGGGGGCAATAGGGCCACTGAAGCTTTCTTT
cdr3_aa: CSASSGGNRATEAFF
d_call: TRBD1
j_call: TRBJ1-1
clone_size: NA
v_call: TRBV20-1